A selection of T cell receptor beta chains follows, all from one sample in a study of cytomegalovirus exposure and HLA in healthy donors. Clones were read by immunoSEQ multiplex PCR, and TCRdb kept only the in-frame ones, dropping some. The sample contains roughly 100,000 clones, just over 75% of which appear only once. Specimen: PBMCs. These receptors all stem from a man aged 40-55 years in good health and CMV-seropositive. The CDR3 runs from the conserved cysteine through the conserved F or W. The D gene is left open where the match is weak. Size tells how often a clone was seen (once, few, many) or the class of an expanded clone, and some rows leave it out.

j_call v_call clone_size d_call cdr3_aa
TRBJ1-2 TRBV10-3 . TRBD1 CAISERLGQGVNYGYTF
TRBJ1-1 TRBV4-1 . . CASSHSPGGEGTEAFF
TRBJ1-1 TRBV5-6 . . CASSLGSVMNTEAFF
TRBJ1-6 TRBV4-1 . . CASSQDQASSYNSPLHF
TRBJ2-3 TRBV11-3 few TRBD2 CASSYSGGFTDTQYF
TRBJ2-3 TRBV13 . TRBD2 CASSLGGGGTNTDTQYF
TRBJ2-1 TRBV29-1 . . CSVEVQLTSFYHNEQFF
TRBJ2-5 TRBV7-8 . TRBD1 CASSSGQGAFLPAETQYF
TRBJ2-1 TRBV30 . . CAWSVGGGNSDEQFF
TRBJ1-2 TRBV6-5 . TRBD1 CASSVQGAANYGYTF
TRBJ2-7 TRBV5-6 once TRBD1 CASSSLRGLTSYEQYF
TRBJ1-5 TRBV19 . . CASSIVVGEPQHF
TRBJ2-2 TRBV11-2 . . CASSLTGGGLAGELFF
TRBJ1-1 TRBV11-2 . TRBD1 CASSSTPGTGAFEAFF
TRBJ2-5 TRBV7-3 . TRBD2 CASSLSGGGLAGDQETQYF
TRBJ2-7 TRBV7-2 . TRBD1 CASSSGDRGGRGYF
TRBJ1-1 TRBV30 . . CAWRRGGNTEAFF
TRBJ2-5 TRBV7-9 once . CASSLDVGGLETQYF
TRBJ2-4 TRBV29-1 . TRBD2 CSVLAGSKNSQYF
TRBJ1-1 TRBV7-9 . . CASSLGAFGAFF
TRBJ2-7 TRBV7-9 . TRBD2 CATGGGRRSYEQYF
TRBJ2-5 TRBV12-5 . . CASGPPSQGTQETQYF
TRBJ2-7 TRBV28 once TRBD2 CASSLGSRGTSGIYEQYF
TRBJ1-1 TRBV30 once . CAWRQGGRTNTEAFF
TRBJ2-6 TRBV19 . TRBD2 CASSIKGGSGANVLTF
TRBJ1-2 TRBV5-6 . . CASSLAGVGSYTF
TRBJ1-1 TRBV5-5 . . CASTTGGGAEAFF
TRBJ2-1 TRBV7-6 . TRBD1 CASSRGQGVNFNNEQFF
TRBJ1-5 TRBV27 . . CASSSDFRQPQHF
TRBJ2-2 TRBV5-4 . . CASSQDMRGELFF
TRBJ2-7 TRBV2 . . CASRFDRTSYEQYF